This T cell receptor (beta chain) originates from a study of blood T cell repertoires in COVID-19. Clones were read by immunoSEQ multiplex PCR, and TCRdb kept only the in-frame ones, dropping some. The sample yields about 180,000 clones, around 82% seen once. The sequence derives from an elderly woman with active or convalescent COVID-19. The sample taken for sequencing was peripheral blood.

The CDR3 nucleotides are TGTGCCAGCAGCCCCTCGGGACTAGCGGGGGATAGCTCCTACAATGAGCAGTTCTTC. Translated: CASSPSGLAGDSSYNEQFF. The chain combines TRBV7-6 with TRBJ2-1, with TRBD2 matching over 14 bases. V was clipped by 5 bases and J by 0 bases; unmatched bases: 9. CDR1 is SGHVS and CDR2 is FNYEAQ in the germline V gene. This CDR3 has 19 residues.